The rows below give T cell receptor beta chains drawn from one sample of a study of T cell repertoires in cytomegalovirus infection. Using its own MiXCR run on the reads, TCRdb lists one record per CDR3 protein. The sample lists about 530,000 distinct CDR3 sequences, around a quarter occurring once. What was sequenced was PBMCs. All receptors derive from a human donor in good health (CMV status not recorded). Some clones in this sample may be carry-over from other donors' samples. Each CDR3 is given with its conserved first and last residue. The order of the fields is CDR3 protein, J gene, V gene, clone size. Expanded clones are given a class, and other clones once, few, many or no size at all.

CDR3aa: CASSSGQLSETQYF; j_gene: TRBJ2-5; v_gene: TRBV7-8; abundance: many
CDR3aa: CASSSTHRGFFYGYTF; j_gene: TRBJ1-2; v_gene: TRBV28; abundance: few
CDR3aa: CASSSPGQGPNSYEQYF; j_gene: TRBJ2-7; v_gene: TRBV7-6; abundance: few
CDR3aa: CASCCLAGYNEQFF; j_gene: TRBJ2-1; v_gene: TRBV25-1; abundance: -
CDR3aa: CASSSRTSRSGELFF; j_gene: TRBJ2-2; v_gene: TRBV7-2; abundance: many
CDR3aa: CASSPKLGTDYNSPLHF; j_gene: TRBJ1-6; v_gene: TRBV7-2; abundance: many
CDR3aa: CASSSRASGSAYEQYF; j_gene: TRBJ2-7; v_gene: TRBV7-3; abundance: once
CDR3aa: CASSLAGSEQYF; j_gene: TRBJ2-7; v_gene: TRBV11-2; abundance: -
CDR3aa: CASSPTRPSGITDTQYF; j_gene: TRBJ2-3; v_gene: TRBV28; abundance: -
CDR3aa: CASSLGGHETQYF; j_gene: TRBJ2-5; v_gene: TRBV7-8; abundance: many
CDR3aa: CASSFGESSTDTQYF; j_gene: TRBJ2-3; v_gene: TRBV7-9; abundance: many
CDR3aa: CASSQERTGDSGNTIYF; j_gene: TRBJ1-3; v_gene: TRBV4-3; abundance: -
CDR3aa: CAWRARLAKDTQYF; j_gene: TRBJ2-3; v_gene: TRBV30; abundance: -
CDR3aa: CASSQDSEGSGGYTF; j_gene: TRBJ1-2; v_gene: TRBV4-3; abundance: -
CDR3aa: CASSAGGGVEAFF; j_gene: TRBJ1-1; v_gene: TRBV7-6; abundance: -
CDR3aa: CASSLPRTAEKLFF; j_gene: TRBJ1-4; v_gene: TRBV28; abundance: -
CDR3aa: CATSQGKNYGYTF; j_gene: TRBJ1-2; v_gene: TRBV15; abundance: -
CDR3aa: CASSSGQGESPLHF; j_gene: TRBJ1-6; v_gene: TRBV7-2; abundance: many
CDR3aa: CASSGGLISSYNEQFF; j_gene: TRBJ2-1; v_gene: TRBV10-2; abundance: -
CDR3aa: CASWAVASGGYTF; j_gene: TRBJ1-2; v_gene: TRBV28; abundance: few
CDR3aa: CASSPTPQSGYNEQFF; j_gene: TRBJ2-1; v_gene: TRBV5-1; abundance: many
CDR3aa: CASGLSRGTYNEQFF; j_gene: TRBJ2-1; v_gene: TRBV12-5; abundance: many
CDR3aa: CASSLVTGVERETQYF; j_gene: TRBJ2-5; v_gene: TRBV7-9; abundance: few